What follows are 12 T cell receptor beta chains derived from one specimen sequenced in a study of regulatory T cells in long-lasting Graves disease. Arm-PCR of CDR3 regions and iRepertoire HTBI primers were used to build TCR beta libraries. TCRdb re-called the multiplex PCR reads with MiXCR, one entry per CDR3 protein. Of 300,000 to 350,000 distinct CDR3 sequences in the sample, 20% were seen once. The time point is: persistent/refractory GD, antithyroid drugs over 5 years with positive TRAb. Making the TCR library involved RNA that had been extracted from PBMCs. The sequences come from peripheral blood mononuclear cells (PBMCs), collected when the disease was refractory, from a patient treated with antithyroid drugs. These receptors were collected from a female donor with Graves disease.

This clonotype showed up just a few times. The chain employs TRBV20-1 and TRBJ1-2, with a weak D call TRBD1 (5 bases). The germline gives CDR1 DFQATT, CDR2 SNEGSKA (reference sequence). The CDR3 runs to 13 residues. Trimming took off 4 bases at V and 3 bases at J, with 12 bases between the two ends. The CDR3 DNA reads TGCAGTGCTAACGCGGGGGTGGACTATGGCTACACCTTC. The encoded protein is CSANAGVDYGYTF.

The chain joins TRBV7-3 to TRBJ2-2, with 11 bases fitting TRBD2. The ends lost 2 bases at V and 5 bases at J; junction bases unmatched: 7. This CDR3 region has 17 residues. CDR1 is SGHTA, CDR2 FQGTGA, per germline. In DNA, the CDR3 is TGTGCCAGCAGCTTACTACCCGGGACTAGCGGTACCGGGGAGCTGTTTTTT. Residues: CASSLLPGTSGTGELFF.

This clonotype has a count of ten or more. V and J are TRBV12-3 or TRBV12-4 and TRBJ2-7; possibly TRBD1 or TRBD2 for D (5 bases each). The CDR3 spans 14 residues. V shed 6 bases and J shed 7 bases, with 19 bases lying between them. CDR3: CASRSSGRSEEQYF. CDR3 bases: TGTGCCAGCAGATCCTCAGGGAGATCGGAAGAGCAGTACTTC.

This clonotype was seen many times. CDR3: CASSQGWGGTEAFF. The CDR3 bases are TGTGCCAGCAGCCAAGGTTGGGGTGGCACTGAAGCTTTCTTT. V and J are TRBV3-1 and TRBJ1-1; D gene unclear. Germline lookup yields CDR1 LGHDT and CDR2 YNNKEL (reference sequence). This CDR3 comprises 14 residues. Trimming took 1 base from V and 4 from J, leaving 10 bases between them.

The V gene is TRBV6-1, the J gene TRBJ2-6; D is uncertain. Trimming removed 8 bases from V and 0 bases from J, with 8 bases in between. From germline, CDR1 is MNHNS and CDR2 SASEGT. The CDR3 has 14 residues. CDR3 nucleotides: TGTGCCAGCGTGGAAAGCTCTGGGGCCAACGTCCTGACTTTC. Encoded protein: CASVESSGANVLTF.

The rearrangement joins TRBV27 to TRBJ1-5; possible D gene TRBD1, 6 bases. V lost 5 bases, J lost 7 bases, and 15 bases lay in between. The germline CDR1 and CDR2 sequences are MNHEY and SMNVEV (reference sequence). The CDR3 is 14 amino acids. The CDR3 DNA reads TGTGCCAGCAGTGTCCTTCAGGGGCGCCAGCCCCAGCATTTT. Its protein is CASSVLQGRQPQHF.

The table lists this clonotype with a few counts. The chain uses TRBV20-1 and TRBJ1-6; possible D gene TRBD1, 5 bases. Trimming removed 5 bases from V and 17 bases from J, with 16 bases in between. The CDR3 totals 11 residues. Germline V CDR1 and CDR2: DFQATT, SNEGSKA (reference sequence). The CDR3 here is CSAGALFPFHF. CDR3 nucleotides: TGCAGTGCTGGGGCGCTGTTCCCCTTCCACTTT.

In its sample, this clonotype was seen many times. The chain employs TRBV12-3 or TRBV12-4 and TRBJ1-2, with a tentative D call TRBD1 (5 bases). The CDR3 sequence is 13 residues long. Trimming stripped 8 bases from V and 7 bases from J, with 17 bases between. The CDR3 here is CASCCRESSGYTF. CDR3 DNA: TGTGCCAGCTGTTGCAGGGAATCTTCTGGCTACACCTTC.

This clonotype was observed many times. This chain links TRBV3-1 with TRBJ1-1; 8 bases match TRBD1. The CDR3 covers 14 residues. V lost 5 bases and J lost 7; bases outside the gene matches: 9. Germline V gene lookup returns CDR1 LGHDT and CDR2 YNNKEL (reference sequence). CDR3 in DNA: TGTGCCAGCAGCTATCAGGGGGCGCAGAATGAAGCTTTCTTT. Protein product: CASSYQGAQNEAFF.

This chain connects TRBV19 to TRBJ1-2; D perhaps matches TRBD1 (5 bases). Trimming removed 5 bases from V and 5 bases from J, with 21 bases in between. The CDR3 totals 16 residues. Per the germline V gene, CDR1 is LNHDA and CDR2 is SQIVND (reference sequence). The CDR3 region is CASSGGRGRVTYGYTF. The DNA for the CDR3 is TGTGCCAGTAGTGGGGGTAGGGGCCGAGTCACTTATGGCTACACCTTC.

This clonotype was detected many times. The chain joins TRBV10-3 to TRBJ2-5, with no clear D. CDR3 length equals 12 residues. Germline CDR1 reads ENHRY; CDR2 reads SYGVKD. The germline V and J ends were trimmed by 3 bases and 4 bases, with 6 bases remaining between them. CDR3 sequence (DNA): TGTGCCATCAGTGAATGGGGAGAGACCCAGTACTTC. Its protein is CAISEWGETQYF.

In its sample, this clonotype was seen many times. The rearrangement uses TRBV30 and TRBJ1-5; D possibly corresponds to TRBD1 (6 bases). The CDR3 has 13 residues. V lost 5 bases and J 0 bases, leaving 8 bases between the germline ends. The germline gives CDR1 GTSNPN, CDR2 SVGIG (reference sequence). The CDR3 is CAWEGDSNQPQHF. CDR3 DNA sequence: TGTGCCTGGGAGGGGGATAGCAATCAGCCCCAGCATTTT.